Listed below are T cell receptor beta chains from one sample, sequenced in a study of blood T cell repertoires in COVID-19. Only in-frame clones appear in the TCRdb table, and some are missing; sequencing was by immunoSEQ multiplex PCR. Seen here are 90,000 to 110,000 clones, around 76% observed once, and the top ten hold around 19%. The sequenced sample was peripheral blood. These TCRs come from a woman aged 70-85 years with acute or convalescent COVID-19. The CDR3 runs from the conserved cysteine through the conserved F or W. The D gene is left open where the match is weak. Some rows mark clone size as missing; the rest say once, few, many or name a class of expanded clone.

TRBJ1-5 | - | TRBV19 | - | TGTGCCAGTAACCAGGGGCAGTTCAATCAGCCCCAGCATTTT | CASNQGQFNQPQHF
TRBJ1-2 | - | TRBV4-3 | - | TGCGCCAGCAGCCAAGATTGGACAGCCGAAGGCTACACCTTC | CASSQDWTAEGYTF
TRBJ2-6 | - | TRBV28 | - | TGTGCCAGCAGTTTTGGCTACAGGGCTGGGGCCAACGTCCTGACTTTC | CASSFGYRAGANVLTF
TRBJ2-7 | TRBD2 | TRBV18 | once | TGTGCCAGCTCACTCAAACTGGGACTAGCGGGGTACGAGCAGTACTTC | CASSLKLGLAGYEQYF
TRBJ1-1 | - | TRBV5-4 | - | TGTGCCAGCAGTTCCCCCTATCGCACTGAAGCTTTCTTT | CASSSPYRTEAFF
TRBJ1-1 | - | TRBV27 | - | TGTGCCAGCAGTTTATCGTCAAGGAGTTGGGCAGGGAAAGCTTTCTTT | CASSLSSRSWAGKAFF
TRBJ1-1 | - | TRBV5-1 | few | TGCGCCAGCAGACACGATTCCACTGAAGCTTTCTTT | CASRHDSTEAFF
TRBJ2-5 | TRBD1 | TRBV30 | once | TGTGCCTGGAGTGTACATCGGGACAGACAAGAGACCCAGTACTTC | CAWSVHRDRQETQYF
TRBJ1-1 | - | TRBV9 | - | TGTGCCAGCAGCGTAGTGGCGGGGAAGAACACTGAAGCTTTCTTT | CASSVVAGKNTEAFF
TRBJ2-2 | - | TRBV5-1 | - | TGCGCCAGCAGCTCGGCTAGGGCAGGGGCGAACACCGGGGAGCTGTTTTTT | CASSSARAGANTGELFF
TRBJ2-7 | - | TRBV5-3 | - | TGTGCCAGAAGCTTACCCGGTGGGCCAGTAACCTACGAGCAGTACTTC | CARSLPGGPVTYEQYF